This TCR beta chain was documented in a study of blood T cell repertoires in COVID-19. Study-level background: Samples of COVID-19 (acute and convalescent) were obtained from the United States, Italy and Spain. Sample material is recorded as cDNA or gDNA derived from T cells, B-cell-depleted T cells, or PBMCs.

Per the study methods: Using reference gene primer amplification, nucleated cell counts were estimated. The protocol was immunoSEQ multiplex PCR, while the TCRdb copy is restricted to in-frame clones and leaves out a portion. V, J and clone size are those of that table, while D and trimming were read from the DNA. The table includes roughly 170,000 clones, roughly nine tenths detected once. The ends lost 4 bases at V and 5 bases at J; junction bases unmatched: 8. The CDR3 totals 16 residues. The germline V gene encodes CDR1 ENHRY and CDR2 SYGVKD. The V and J genes are TRBV10-3 and TRBJ2-1; 10 positions agree with TRBD2. The specimen sequenced was peripheral blood. The sequence derives from a man aged 55 to 69 with acute or convalescent COVID-19. CDR3 protein: CAISGGSGGVHNEQFF. CDR3 bases: TGTGCCATCAGTGGGGGGAGCGGGGGGGTTCACAATGAGCAGTTCTTC.